The 3 T cell receptor beta chains given below trace back to one sample, sequenced in a study of blood T cell repertoires in COVID-19. Sequenced by immunoSEQ multiplex PCR; TCRdb stores in-frame clones only, minus some. Among about 210,000 clones listed, about nine tenths were seen once. The sequenced sample consisted of peripheral blood. The source of these receptors is a man aged 35 to 55 with acute or convalescent COVID-19.

The V gene is TRBV30, the J gene TRBJ2-1, with D unresolved. The germline gives CDR1 GTSNPN, CDR2 SVGIG (reference sequence). V lost 0 bases and J 3 bases, leaving 9 bases between the germline ends. The CDR3 sequence is 14 residues long. CDR3 loop: CAWSVRNSYNEQFF. In DNA form, the CDR3 reads TGTGCCTGGAGTGTACGTAACAGCTACAATGAGCAGTTCTTC.

The CDR3 region is CASSQRPISNWGHEQYF. Written as DNA, the CDR3 is TGTGCCAGCAGCCAACGACCTATCTCGAATTGGGGCCACGAGCAGTACTTC. The chain has TRBV3-1 (or the pseudogene TRBV3-2) and TRBJ2-7; maybe TRBD1 (5 bases). The V and J ends lost 2 bases and 5 bases respectively, with 22 bases between them. The CDR3 extends over 17 amino acids. From germline, CDR1 is LGHDT and CDR2 YNNKEL (reference sequence).

The chain joins TRBV18 to TRBJ1-6; a possible D gene is TRBD1 (6 bases). V shed 3 bases and J shed 7 bases, with 16 bases lying between them. CDR1 and CDR2 (germline): KGHSH, LQKENI. The CDR3 has 16 amino acids. CDR3 loop: CASSPPHGGLNSPLHF. The CDR3 bases are TGTGCCAGCTCACCTCCTCACGGGGGGCTGAATTCACCCCTCCACTTT.